The present T cell receptor beta chain was sequenced within a study of blood T cell repertoires in COVID-19. Overall study: Acute and convalescent COVID-19 specimens originated in the United States, Italy and Spain.

Cohort assignment relied on participant-reported clinical history. With 4 bases clipped from V and 2 bases from J, the junction kept 2 bases outside the gene matches. The germline V gene encodes CDR1 SNHLY and CDR2 FYNNEI. The CDR3 is made up of 15 amino acids. The protocol was immunoSEQ multiplex PCR, while the TCRdb copy is restricted to in-frame clones and leaves out a portion. The table shows a few hundred thousand clones, with roughly nine tenths occurring only once. Worth noting for this clone: Other DNA sequences in the same sample also yield this CDR3.

The TCR comes from a woman in her twenties or thirties who had recovered from COVID-19. Sequenced sample: PBMCs or T cells enriched from blood (not recorded which). V is TRBV2 and J is TRBJ2-3; 11 bases line up with TRBD2. The CDR3 here is CASSGLAGNTDTQYF. The CDR3, as DNA: TGTGCCAGCAGTGGACTAGCGGGGAACACAGATACGCAGTATTTT.